The rows below give T cell receptor beta chains drawn from one sample of a study of OX40 agonist ivuxolimab in advanced cancers. Profiled with immunoSEQ multiplex PCR; TCRdb holds only in-frame clones, not every one. The table has almost 80,000 clones, more than 80% seen once. Sequencing was performed on CD4+ or CD8+ T cells sorted from blood, taken in a trial of the OX40 agonist ivuxolimab. The receptors derive from an adult with an advanced solid tumor such as melanoma, head and neck, liver or kidney cancer. The CDR3 runs from the conserved cysteine through the conserved F or W. The D gene is left open where the match is weak. A row's size may be missing; if present it is once, few, many or a size class.

V gene	J gene	clone size	D gene	CDR3 DNA	CDR3 protein
TRBV2	TRBJ2-7	NA	NA	TGTGCCAGCAGTGAATCTAGGTACGAGCAGTACTTC	CASSESRYEQYF
TRBV4-2	TRBJ2-2	NA	NA	TGTGCCAGCAGCCCGGGTACAGGCCAGGTGGAGCTGTTTTTT	CASSPGTGQVELFF
TRBV18	TRBJ2-7	NA	NA	TGTGCCAGCTCACGTCTCCTTCCGGGACAAATCTCCTACGAGCAGTACTTC	CASSRLLPGQISYEQYF
TRBV11-2	TRBJ2-2	NA	TRBD1	TGTGCCAGCAGAATCGACAGGGGCGGCACCGGGGAGCTGTTTTTT	CASRIDRGGTGELFF
TRBV27	TRBJ2-5	NA	NA	TGTGCCAGCAGTTTCCTCCCCGGGACCCGAAAACACGAGACCCAGTACTTC	CASSFLPGTRKHETQYF
TRBV2	TRBJ1-2	NA	NA	TGTGCCAGCAGTGTACTGAATGGCTACACCTTC	CASSVLNGYTF
TRBV19	TRBJ1-1	NA	TRBD1	TGTGCCAGTAGTATTGACAGGGGGAACACTGAAGCTTTCTTT	CASSIDRGNTEAFF
TRBV6-1	TRBJ1-2	NA	NA	TGTGCCAGCAACGGGTACGGAAACTATGGCTACACCTTC	CASNGYGNYGYTF
TRBV9	TRBJ2-1	few	TRBD2	TGTGCCAGCAGCCGGCGCGGGAGGGCGGATAATGAGCAGTTCTTC	CASSRRGRADNEQFF
TRBV18	TRBJ1-2	NA	TRBD1	TGTGCCAGCTCACGCGACAGGGGTGACTATGGCTACACCTTC	CASSRDRGDYGYTF
TRBV19	TRBJ1-1	NA	TRBD1	TGTGCCAGTTCTCCTCAGGGGGCAGTGACTGAAGCTTTCTTT	CASSPQGAVTEAFF
TRBV5-4	TRBJ2-7	NA	NA	TGTGCCAGCAGCCCGGACCTAGCGTATTCCTACGAGCAGTACTTC	CASSPDLAYSYEQYF
TRBV18	TRBJ2-3	few	NA	TGTGCCAGCTCACCTCAACTAGCTAGCACAGATACGCAGTATTTT	CASSPQLASTDTQYF
TRBV6-6	TRBJ1-6	NA	NA	TGTGCCAGCAACCAATATAATTCACCCCTCCACTTT	CASNQYNSPLHF
TRBV4-3	TRBJ1-4	NA	NA	TGCGCCAGCAGCCAGGGTAACCCCGGGACATCGAATCAAAAACTGTTTTTT	CASSQGNPGTSNQKLFF
TRBV27	TRBJ2-3	NA	NA	TGTGCCAGCAGGCGGGGAGATACGCAGTATTTT	CASRRGDTQYF
TRBV28	TRBJ2-1	once	TRBD2	TGTGCCAGCCGCGGGAGCTCCTACAATGAGCAGTTCTTC	CASRGSSYNEQFF
TRBV9	TRBJ1-2	NA	NA	TGTGCCAGCAGCTCGAAAGAAGGTGGGGGGGCGAATGTATATGGCTACACCTTC	CASSSKEGGGANVYGYTF
TRBV5-5	TRBJ2-1	NA	TRBD1	TGTGCCAGCAGCTGGGGACAGGGGGTAGTCAATGAGCAGTTCTTC	CASSWGQGVVNEQFF
TRBV19	TRBJ2-1	once	NA	TGTGCCAGTACGAAGTTGAGGCGCCTGGGGTCCTACAATGAGCAGTTCTTC	CASTKLRRLGSYNEQFF
TRBV11-3	TRBJ2-5	NA	NA	TGTGCCAGCGGCGTTGGGGAGACCCAGTACTTC	CASGVGETQYF
TRBV28	TRBJ2-5	NA	NA	TGTGCCAGCAGTTTGGGCAGACAAGAGACCCAGTACTTC	CASSLGRQETQYF
TRBV11-2	TRBJ1-3	NA	NA	TGTGCCAGCAGCCCAATATCAACTGGAAACACCATATATTTT	CASSPISTGNTIYF
TRBV30	TRBJ1-1	NA	NA	TGTGCCTGGAGTCGGCACCTGAACACTGAAGCTTTCTTT	CAWSRHLNTEAFF
TRBV6-5	TRBJ1-6	NA	TRBD1	TGTGCCAGCAGTTACTCGTTAGGGGGCGGTTCACCCCTCCACTTT	CASSYSLGGGSPLHF
TRBV7-8	TRBJ1-2	NA	NA	TGTGCCAGCAGCTTAGAATCAGGACCCTATGGCTACACCTTC	CASSLESGPYGYTF
TRBV7-9	TRBJ2-7	NA	TRBD2	TGTGCCAGCAGCTTCCCAGCGGGAGAGCAGTACTTC	CASSFPAGEQYF
TRBV7-8	TRBJ2-3	NA	NA	TGTGCCAGCAACTTACAAGGGGTATCGGCAGATACGCAGTATTTT	CASNLQGVSADTQYF
TRBV5-8	TRBJ2-5	NA	NA	TGTGCCGTGGCGGGCCCGGGTCGGCAGACCCAGTACTTC	CAVAGPGRQTQYF
TRBV5-1	TRBJ1-5	NA	TRBD1	TGCGCCAGCAGCTTGTATACAGGGGGGGATCAGCCCCAGCATTTT	CASSLYTGGDQPQHF
TRBV21-1	TRBJ2-4	NA	NA	TGTGCCAGCAGCAGACCGGGACAGGGGTGGGAGGTCAAAAACATTCAGTACTTC	CASSRPGQGWEVKNIQYF
TRBV15	TRBJ1-5	NA	TRBD1	TGTGCCACGGTGTCGGACAGGGAGAAAAGCAATCAGCCCCAGCATTTT	CATVSDREKSNQPQHF
TRBV11-2	TRBJ1-2	few	NA	TGTGCCAGCAGCCGGACGGAAGCTGGCTACACCTTC	CASSRTEAGYTF
TRBV9	TRBJ2-3	few	NA	TGTGCCAGCAGCGCCAACAATCTCCAGCAGTATTTT	CASSANNLQQYF